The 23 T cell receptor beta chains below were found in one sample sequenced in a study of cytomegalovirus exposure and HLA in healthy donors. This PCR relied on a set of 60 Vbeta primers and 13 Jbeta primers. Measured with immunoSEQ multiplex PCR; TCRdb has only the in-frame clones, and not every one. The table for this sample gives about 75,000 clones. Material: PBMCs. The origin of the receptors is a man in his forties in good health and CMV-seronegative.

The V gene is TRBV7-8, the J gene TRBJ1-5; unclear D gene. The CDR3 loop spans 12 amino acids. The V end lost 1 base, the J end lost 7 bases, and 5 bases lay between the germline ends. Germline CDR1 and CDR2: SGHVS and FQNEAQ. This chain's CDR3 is CASSLEHQPQHF. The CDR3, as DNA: TGTGCCAGCAGCTTAGAACACCAGCCCCAGCATTTT.

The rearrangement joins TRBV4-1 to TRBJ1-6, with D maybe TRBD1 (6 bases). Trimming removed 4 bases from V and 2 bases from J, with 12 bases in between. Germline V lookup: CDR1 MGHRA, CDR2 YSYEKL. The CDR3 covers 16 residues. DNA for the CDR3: TGCGCCAGCAGCCTACAGGGAAGCGCCTATAATTCACCCCTCCACTTT. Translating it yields CASSLQGSAYNSPLHF.

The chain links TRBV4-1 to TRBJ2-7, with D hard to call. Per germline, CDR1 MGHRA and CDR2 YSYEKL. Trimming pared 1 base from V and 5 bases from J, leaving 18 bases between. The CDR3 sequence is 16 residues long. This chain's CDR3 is CASSQVNLVSSDEQYF. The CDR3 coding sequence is TGCGCCAGCAGCCAAGTCAATCTAGTCAGTTCCGACGAGCAGTACTTC.

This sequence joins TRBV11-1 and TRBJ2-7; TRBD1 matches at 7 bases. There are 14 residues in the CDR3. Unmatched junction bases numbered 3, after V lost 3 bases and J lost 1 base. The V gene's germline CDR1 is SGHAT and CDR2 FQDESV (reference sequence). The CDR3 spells CASSFPGQSYEQYF. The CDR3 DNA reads TGTGCCAGCAGCTTCCCGGGACAGTCCTACGAGCAGTACTTC.

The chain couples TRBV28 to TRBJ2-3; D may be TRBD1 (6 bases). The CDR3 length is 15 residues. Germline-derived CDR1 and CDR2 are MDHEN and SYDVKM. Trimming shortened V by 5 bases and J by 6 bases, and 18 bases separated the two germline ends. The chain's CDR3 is CASSKVGRGSDTQYF. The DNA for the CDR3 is TGTGCCAGCAGTAAAGTAGGCAGGGGCTCGGATACGCAGTATTTT.

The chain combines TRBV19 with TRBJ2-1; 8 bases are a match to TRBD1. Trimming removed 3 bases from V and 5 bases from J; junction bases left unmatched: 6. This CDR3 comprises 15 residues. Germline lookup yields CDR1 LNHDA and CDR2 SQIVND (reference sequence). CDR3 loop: CASSIGRGQNNEQFF. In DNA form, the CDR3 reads TGTGCCAGTAGTATCGGCAGGGGGCAGAACAATGAGCAGTTCTTC.

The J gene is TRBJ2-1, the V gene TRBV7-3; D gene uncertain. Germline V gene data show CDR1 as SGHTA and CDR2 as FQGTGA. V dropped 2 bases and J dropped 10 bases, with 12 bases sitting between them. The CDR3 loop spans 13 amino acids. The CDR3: CASSLPLSTEQFF. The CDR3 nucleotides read TGTGCCAGCAGCTTACCTCTTTCCACAGAGCAGTTCTTC. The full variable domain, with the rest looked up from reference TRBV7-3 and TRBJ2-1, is GAGVSQTPSNKVTEKGKYVELRCDPISGHTALYWYRQSLGQGPEFLIYFQGTGAADDSGLPNDRFFAVRPEGSVSTLKIQRTERGDSAVYLCASSLPLSTEQFFGPGTRLTVL.

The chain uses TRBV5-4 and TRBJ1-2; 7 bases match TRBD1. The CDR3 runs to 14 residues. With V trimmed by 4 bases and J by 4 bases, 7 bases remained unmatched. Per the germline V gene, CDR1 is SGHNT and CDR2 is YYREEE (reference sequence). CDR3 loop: CASSPQGEAYGYTF. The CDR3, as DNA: TGTGCCAGCAGCCCCCAGGGGGAAGCCTATGGCTACACCTTC.

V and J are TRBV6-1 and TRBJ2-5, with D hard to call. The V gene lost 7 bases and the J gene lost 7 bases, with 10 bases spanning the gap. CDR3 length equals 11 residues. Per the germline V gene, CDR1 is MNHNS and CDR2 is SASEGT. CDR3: CASNPTATQYF. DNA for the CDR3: TGTGCCAGCAACCCAACTGCGACCCAGTACTTC.

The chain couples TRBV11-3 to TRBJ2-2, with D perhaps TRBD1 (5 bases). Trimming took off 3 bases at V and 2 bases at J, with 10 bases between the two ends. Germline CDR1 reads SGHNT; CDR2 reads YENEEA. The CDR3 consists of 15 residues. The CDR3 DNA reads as TGTGCCAGCAGCTTTGGGCAGGGAAACACCGGGGAGCTGTTTTTT. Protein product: CASSFGQGNTGELFF. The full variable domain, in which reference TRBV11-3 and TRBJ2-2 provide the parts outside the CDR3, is EAGVVQSPRYKIIEKKQPVAFWCNPISGHNTLYWYLQNLGQGPELLIRYENEEAVDDSQLPKDRFSAERLKGVDSTLKIQPAELGDSAVYLCASSFGQGNTGELFFGEGSRLTVL.

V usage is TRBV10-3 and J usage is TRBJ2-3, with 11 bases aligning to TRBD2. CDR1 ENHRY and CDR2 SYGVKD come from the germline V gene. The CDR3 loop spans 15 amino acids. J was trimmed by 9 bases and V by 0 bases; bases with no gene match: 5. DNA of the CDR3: TGTGCCATCAGTGAGTCTAGCGGGGGGGCTGAGACGCAGTATTTT. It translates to CAISESSGGAETQYF.

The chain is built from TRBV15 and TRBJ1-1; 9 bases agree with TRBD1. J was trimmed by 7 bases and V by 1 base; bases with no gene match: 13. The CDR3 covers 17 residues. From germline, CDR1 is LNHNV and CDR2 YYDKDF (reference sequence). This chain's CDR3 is CATSRAPGQGHGIEAFF. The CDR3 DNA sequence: TGTGCCACCAGCAGAGCCCCGGGACAGGGACATGGAATTGAAGCTTTCTTT.

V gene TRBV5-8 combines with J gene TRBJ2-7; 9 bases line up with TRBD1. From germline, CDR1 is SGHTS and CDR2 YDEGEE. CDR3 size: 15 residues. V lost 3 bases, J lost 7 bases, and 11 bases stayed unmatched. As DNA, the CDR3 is TGTGCCAGCAGCTCCGGACAGGGGCCGAGGTGGGAGCAGTACTTC. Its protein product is CASSSGQGPRWEQYF.

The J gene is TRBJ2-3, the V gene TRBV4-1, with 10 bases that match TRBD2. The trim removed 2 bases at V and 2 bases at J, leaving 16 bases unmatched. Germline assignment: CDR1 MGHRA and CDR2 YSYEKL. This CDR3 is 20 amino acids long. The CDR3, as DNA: TGCGCCAGCAGCCAAACCCCGGGACTAGCGCCTTACATAAACACAGATACGCAGTATTTT. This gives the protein CASSQTPGLAPYINTDTQYF.

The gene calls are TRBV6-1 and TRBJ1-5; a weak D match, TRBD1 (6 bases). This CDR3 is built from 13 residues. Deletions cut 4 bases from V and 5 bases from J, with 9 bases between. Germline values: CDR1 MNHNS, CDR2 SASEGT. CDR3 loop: CASSVPGDQPQHF. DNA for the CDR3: TGTGCCAGCAGTGTCCCAGGGGATCAGCCCCAGCATTTT.

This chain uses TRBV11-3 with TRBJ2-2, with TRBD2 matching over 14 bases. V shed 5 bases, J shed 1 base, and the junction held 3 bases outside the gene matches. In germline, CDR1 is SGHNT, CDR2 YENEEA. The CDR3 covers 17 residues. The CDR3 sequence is CASSLGLAGGNTGELFF. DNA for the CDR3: TGTGCCAGCAGCCTCGGACTAGCGGGGGGGAACACCGGGGAGCTGTTTTTT. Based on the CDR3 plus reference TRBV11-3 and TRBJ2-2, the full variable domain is EAGVVQSPRYKIIEKKQPVAFWCNPISGHNTLYWYLQNLGQGPELLIRYENEEAVDDSQLPKDRFSAERLKGVDSTLKIQPAELGDSAVYLCASSLGLAGGNTGELFFGEGSRLTVL.

CDR3 in DNA: TGCGCCAGCAGCCTTGGCGGACTAGCGGAGTCTGGGGCCAACGTCCTGACTTTC. It translates to CASSLGGLAESGANVLTF. The gene calls are TRBV4-1 and TRBJ2-6, with TRBD2 matching 10 bases. Germline V CDR1 and CDR2: MGHRA, YSYEKL. The CDR3 extends over 18 amino acids. The junction had 7 bases not matched to a gene; V was cut back by 4 bases and J by 1 base.

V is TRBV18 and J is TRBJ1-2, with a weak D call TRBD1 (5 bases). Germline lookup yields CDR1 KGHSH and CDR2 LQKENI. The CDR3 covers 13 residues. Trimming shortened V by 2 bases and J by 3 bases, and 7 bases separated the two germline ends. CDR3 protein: CASSPEGDYGYTF. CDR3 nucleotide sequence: TGTGCCAGCTCACCAGAAGGGGACTATGGCTACACCTTC.

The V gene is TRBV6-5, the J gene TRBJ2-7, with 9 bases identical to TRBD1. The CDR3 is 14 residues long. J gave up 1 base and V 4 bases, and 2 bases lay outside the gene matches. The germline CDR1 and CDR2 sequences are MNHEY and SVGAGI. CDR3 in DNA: TGTGCCAGCAGTTCGGACAGGGGTTCCTACGAGCAGTACTTC. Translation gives CASSSDRGSYEQYF.

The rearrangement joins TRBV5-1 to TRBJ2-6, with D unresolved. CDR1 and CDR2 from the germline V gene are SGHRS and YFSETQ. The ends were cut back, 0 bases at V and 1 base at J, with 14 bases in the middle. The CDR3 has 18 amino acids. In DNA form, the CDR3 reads TGCGCCAGCAGCTTGGGTACAGTTTCTTTATCTGGGGCCAACGTCCTGACTTTC. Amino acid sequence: CASSLGTVSLSGANVLTF.

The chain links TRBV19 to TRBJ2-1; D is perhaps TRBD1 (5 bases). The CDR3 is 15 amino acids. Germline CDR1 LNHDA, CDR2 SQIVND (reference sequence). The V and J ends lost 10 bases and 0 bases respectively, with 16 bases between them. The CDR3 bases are TGTGCCACTAACTCTAGGACAAACTCCTACAATGAGCAGTTCTTC. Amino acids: CATNSRTNSYNEQFF.

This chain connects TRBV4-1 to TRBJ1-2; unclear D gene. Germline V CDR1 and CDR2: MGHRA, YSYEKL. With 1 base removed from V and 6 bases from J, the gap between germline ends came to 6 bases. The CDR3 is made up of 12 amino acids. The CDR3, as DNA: TGCGCCAGCAGCCAAGCGGGTAATGGCTACACCTTC. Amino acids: CASSQAGNGYTF.

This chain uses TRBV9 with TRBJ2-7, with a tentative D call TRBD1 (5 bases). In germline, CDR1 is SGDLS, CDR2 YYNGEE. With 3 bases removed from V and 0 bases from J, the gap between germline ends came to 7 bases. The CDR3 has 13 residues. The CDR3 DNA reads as TGTGCCAGCAGCGGACAGTACTCCTACGAGCAGTACTTC. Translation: CASSGQYSYEQYF.